The rows below give T cell receptor beta chains drawn from one sample of a study of blood T cell repertoires in COVID-19. TCRdb keeps only in-frame clones here, not all; method: immunoSEQ multiplex PCR. The table includes approximately 300,000 clones, around 91% detected once. The sample was peripheral blood. These receptors originate from a woman aged 40 to 50 with COVID-19, enrolled during active disease. The CDR3 runs from the conserved cysteine through the conserved F or W. Fields, in order: D gene, clone size, V gene, J gene, CDR3 protein, CDR3 DNA. The D gene is left open where the match is weak. Not every row has a clone size; where given, it reads once, few, many or a size class.

TRBD1	-	TRBV2	TRBJ1-2	CASSPLTGGADGYTF	TGTGCCAGCAGTCCGCTTACAGGGGGCGCTGATGGCTACACCTTC
-	-	TRBV6-1	TRBJ1-3	CASSESHRLGSGNTIYF	TGTGCCAGCAGTGAATCCCACAGGTTGGGTTCTGGAAACACCATATATTTT
TRBD1	-	TRBV12-3/TRBV12-4	TRBJ1-1	CASPGQGLTEAFF	TGTGCCAGTCCGGGACAGGGGCTCACTGAAGCTTTCTTT
-	-	TRBV6-2/TRBV6-3	TRBJ2-7	CASSYSSNSYEQYF	TGTGCCAGCAGTTACTCGAGCAACTCCTACGAGCAGTACTTC
TRBD1	-	TRBV30	TRBJ1-4	CAWRVPGQGTEKLFF	TGTGCCTGGAGGGTGCCGGGACAGGGGACTGAAAAACTGTTTTTT
TRBD2	-	TRBV9	TRBJ2-3	CASSVVSAGGRDTQYF	TGTGCCAGCAGCGTAGTATCAGCGGGGGGGCGGGATACGCAGTATTTT
-	-	TRBV24-1	TRBJ2-2	CATSDPSGPGELFF	TGTGCCACCAGTGATCCATCAGGGCCCGGGGAGCTGTTTTTT
TRBD1	once	TRBV5-1	TRBJ2-7	CASSLYRGEDEQYF	TGCGCCAGCAGCTTATACAGGGGGGAGGACGAGCAGTACTTC
-	-	TRBV27	TRBJ2-2	CASTSTGELFF	TGTGCCAGCACCAGTACCGGGGAGCTGTTTTTT
-	-	TRBV5-1	TRBJ1-2	CASSFGANYGYTF	TGCGCCAGCAGCTTCGGTGCGAACTATGGCTACACCTTC
TRBD2	-	TRBV4-1	TRBJ2-2	CASSQRGGARNTGELFF	TGCGCCAGCAGCCAACGGGGAGGGGCCAGGAACACCGGGGAGCTGTTTTTT
-	-	TRBV19	TRBJ1-1	CASSIEWGRDNTEAFF	TGTGCCAGTAGTATCGAATGGGGGAGGGATAACACTGAAGCTTTCTTT
TRBD1	-	TRBV6-1	TRBJ1-1	CASREGQGTLVHRAFF	TGTGCCAGCAGGGAAGGACAGGGGACCCTAGTGCATCGGGCTTTCTTT
-	once	TRBV7-8	TRBJ1-3	CASSNTGTSGNTIYF	TGTGCCAGCAGCAATACCGGGACTTCTGGAAACACCATATATTTT
-	-	TRBV9	TRBJ1-6	CASSVAGSYNSPLHF	TGTGCCAGCAGCGTAGCGGGTTCCTATAATTCACCCCTCCACTTT
-	-	TRBV18	TRBJ1-3	CASSPTGGGNTIYF	TGTGCCAGCTCACCTACAGGTGGAGGGAACACCATATATTTT